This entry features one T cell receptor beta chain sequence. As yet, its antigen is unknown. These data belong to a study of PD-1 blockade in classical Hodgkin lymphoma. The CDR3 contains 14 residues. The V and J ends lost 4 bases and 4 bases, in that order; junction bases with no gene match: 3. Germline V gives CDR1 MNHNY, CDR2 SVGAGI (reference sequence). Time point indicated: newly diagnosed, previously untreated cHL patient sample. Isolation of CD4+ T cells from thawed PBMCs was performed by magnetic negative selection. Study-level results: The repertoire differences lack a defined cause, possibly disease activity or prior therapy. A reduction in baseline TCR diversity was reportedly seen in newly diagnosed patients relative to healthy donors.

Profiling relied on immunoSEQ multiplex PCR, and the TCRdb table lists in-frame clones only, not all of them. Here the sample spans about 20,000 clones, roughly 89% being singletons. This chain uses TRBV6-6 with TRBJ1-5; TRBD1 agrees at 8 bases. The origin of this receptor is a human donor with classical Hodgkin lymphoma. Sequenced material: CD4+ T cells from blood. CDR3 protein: CASSSTGGNQPQHF. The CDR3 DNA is TGTGCCAGCAGTTCAACAGGGGGGAATCAGCCCCAGCATTTT.